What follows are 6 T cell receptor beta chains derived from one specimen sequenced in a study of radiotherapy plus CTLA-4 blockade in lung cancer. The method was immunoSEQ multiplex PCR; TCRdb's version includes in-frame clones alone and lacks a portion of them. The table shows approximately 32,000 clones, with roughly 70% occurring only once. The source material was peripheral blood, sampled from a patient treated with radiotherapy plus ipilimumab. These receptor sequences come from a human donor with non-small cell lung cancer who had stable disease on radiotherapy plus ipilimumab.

CDR3 DNA sequence: TGCGCCAGCAGCCACTCCTGGGGGGCCACCGGGGAGCTGTTTTTT. Amino acids: CASSHSWGATGELFF. The chain carries TRBV4-3 and TRBJ2-2; D tentatively fits TRBD1 or TRBD2 (6 bases each). V was cut by 3 bases and J by 4 bases, with 12 bases left in between. There are 15 residues in the CDR3. Germline CDR1 is LGHNA and CDR2 is YSLEER.

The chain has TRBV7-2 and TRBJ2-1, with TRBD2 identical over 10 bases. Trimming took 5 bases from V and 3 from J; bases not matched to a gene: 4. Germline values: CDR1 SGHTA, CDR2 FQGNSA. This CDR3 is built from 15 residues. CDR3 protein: CASSPLAGIYNEQFF. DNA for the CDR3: TGTGCCAGCAGCCCACTAGCGGGAATCTACAATGAGCAGTTCTTC.

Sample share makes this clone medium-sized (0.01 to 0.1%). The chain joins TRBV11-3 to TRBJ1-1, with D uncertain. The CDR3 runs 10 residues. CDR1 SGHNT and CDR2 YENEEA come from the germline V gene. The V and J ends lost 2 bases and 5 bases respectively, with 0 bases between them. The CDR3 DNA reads TGTGCCAGCAGCTTAACTGAAGCTTTCTTT. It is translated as CASSLTEAFF.

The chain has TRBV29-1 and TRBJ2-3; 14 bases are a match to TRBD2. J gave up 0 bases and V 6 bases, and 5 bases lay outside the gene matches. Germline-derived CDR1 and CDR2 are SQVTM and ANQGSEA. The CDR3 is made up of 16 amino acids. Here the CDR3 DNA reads TGCAGCGTGACCAGACTAGCGGGAGGGAGCACAGATACGCAGTATTTT. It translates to CSVTRLAGGSTDTQYF.

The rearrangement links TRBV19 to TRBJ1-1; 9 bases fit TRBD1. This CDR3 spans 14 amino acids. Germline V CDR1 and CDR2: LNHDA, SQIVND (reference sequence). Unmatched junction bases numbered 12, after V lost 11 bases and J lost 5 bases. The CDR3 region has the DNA TGTGCCTCTAGTACGACAGGGGGGAGGACTGAAGCTTTCTTT. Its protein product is CASSTTGGRTEAFF.

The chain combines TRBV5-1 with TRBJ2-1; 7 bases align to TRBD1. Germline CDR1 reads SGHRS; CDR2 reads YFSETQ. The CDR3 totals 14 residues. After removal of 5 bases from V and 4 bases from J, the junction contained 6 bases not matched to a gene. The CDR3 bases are TGCGCCAGCAGACCGGGACAGCAATACAATGAGCAGTTCTTC. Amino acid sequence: CASRPGQQYNEQFF.